These T cell receptor beta chains were read from a single sample in a study of T cell repertoires in cytomegalovirus infection. TCRdb analysed the reads with MiXCR anew, one entry per CDR3 protein. The sample gives hundreds of thousands of distinct CDR3 sequences, roughly 26% of which show up once; 6.5% to 10% is in the top ten. The sample taken for sequencing was CD8+ T cells from PBMCs. Receptors were obtained from a human donor in good health (CMV status not recorded). Some clones in this sample may be carry-over from other donors' samples. CDR3s include the opening cysteine and the closing phenylalanine or tryptophan.

j_call	v_call	cdr3_aa
TRBJ2-1	TRBV18	CASSPGPPGSEQFF
TRBJ1-5	TRBV4-2	CASSPRFSSNQPQHF
TRBJ2-1	TRBV28	CASSSGGGTPPRGEQFF
TRBJ2-2	TRBV29-1	CSILGHTSGGAAGELFF
TRBJ2-3	TRBV12-3/TRBV12-4	CASRHPRETDTQYF
TRBJ2-1	TRBV6-5	CASRSGVRLSYNEQFF
TRBJ2-7	TRBV6-1	CASSERSPYEQYF
TRBJ2-1	TRBV5-1	CASSPSGSGAFYNEQFF
TRBJ1-1	TRBV28	CASTLVGGRLTEAFF
TRBJ1-3	TRBV7-8	CVSSYRQGAGNTIYF
TRBJ2-1	TRBV7-9	CASSLAPLIVYEQFF
TRBJ1-5	TRBV20-1	CSARDRSRDYSNQPQHF
TRBJ2-5	TRBV7-9	CASRTDFAGGWPRQETQYF
TRBJ2-3	TRBV7-8	CASSLRDRSPPDTQYF
TRBJ2-2	TRBV11-2	CASSHPGQGSTGELFF
TRBJ2-2	TRBV29-1	CSVLQRSSTGELFF
TRBJ2-1	TRBV6-2/TRBV6-3	CASSYPPWRGEYGGEFF
TRBJ1-2	TRBV14	CASSSRPPKETF
TRBJ2-1	TRBV7-9	CASSLEGGTYNEQFF
TRBJ1-2	TRBV19	CASQQGAIGYTF
TRBJ1-1	TRBV28	CANRETGLMNTEAFF
TRBJ1-2	TRBV4-2	CASSQDPVATAGDYGYTF
TRBJ1-2	TRBV12-3/TRBV12-4	CASSPLKTGTGKGGYGYTF
TRBJ2-5	TRBV20-1	CSATGLAGGQETQYF
TRBJ2-3	TRBV7-3	CASSPWRRDMSDTQYF
TRBJ1-5	TRBV29-1	CSVGGGTANQPQHF
TRBJ2-5	TRBV28	CASSRRGNRDRDQETQYF
TRBJ1-5	TRBV7-9	CASNFEASNQPQHF
TRBJ2-7	TRBV6-5	CASSYYAGQGAYEQYF
TRBJ1-5	TRBV19	CASRGQAIYRPQHF
TRBJ1-5	TRBV6-1	CASARDRQGNQPQHF
TRBJ1-4	TRBV12-3/TRBV12-4	CASSRGTGKEKLFF
TRBJ2-2	TRBV29-1	CSAVRDPPGELFF
TRBJ2-1	TRBV7-8	CASSPTRIDEQFF
TRBJ1-1	TRBV23-1	CASSQEPGDGDTEAFF
TRBJ1-1	TRBV28	CASRRETGGIDTEAFF
TRBJ2-5	TRBV15	CATSRILKTQYF
TRBJ1-1	TRBV27	CASSYKWGRTEAFF